This T cell receptor (beta chain) was sequenced for a study of T cells after yellow fever vaccination. Study summary: The SMART-Seq v4 Ultra Low Input method served to prepare the low-cell-number fractions. Study-level points and caveats: It was a small share of clonotypes that appeared in both CD4 and CD8 compartments.

TCRdb recomputed calls from the 5' RACE reads with MiXCR, one row per CDR3 protein. This sample has 95,000 to 150,000 distinct CDR3 sequences, with approximately 16% found just once. About this clonotype itself: Antigen unknown.

Germline CDR1 and CDR2: MGHRA and YSYEKL. The CDR3 has 15 residues. V shed 1 base and J shed 5 bases, with 9 bases lying between them. The sequence was collected from a man aged 18 to 29 who received the YFV17D yellow fever vaccine. The chain links TRBV4-1 to TRBJ1-6; D is undetermined. This specimen was CD8+ T cells sorted from PBMCs, taken 5 days after the yellow fever booster vaccination. The chain's CDR3 is CASSQATADNSPLHF. CDR3 nucleotide sequence: TGCGCCAGCAGCCAAGCAACAGCCGATAATTCACCCCTCCACTTT.